The 19 T cell receptor beta chains in this list originate from one sample, sequenced in a study of patients and donors after allogeneic stem cell transplantation (dated by TCRdb to 2019 to 2021). The method behind the library was RT-PCR. This sample was sequenced with a NextSeq 550. The public reads were run again by TCRdb, first through fastp at Q25 and then through MiXCR, and only productive beta chains were kept. Rows matching on CDR3 protein sequence are summarized as one entry with the most common DNA and genes. Recorded for this sample are roughly 960,000 distinct CDR3 sequences; more than 15% of them occurred a single time. In total, the top ten clones hold 5% to 7.5% of the sample. The sample taken for sequencing was blood, either unsorted or a sorted T cell fraction (not recorded which). These receptors came from a human donor who was either an allogeneic HSCT recipient or a stem cell or donor lymphocyte infusion donor (not recorded which). It is not recorded whose cells these are; they may come from a transplant donor.

This clonotype was picked up a small number of times. This chain joins TRBV15 and TRBJ1-2; D remains ambiguous. This CDR3 spans 15 amino acids. Per the germline V gene, CDR1 is LNHNV and CDR2 is YYDKDF (reference sequence). The germline V and J ends were trimmed by 0 bases and 7 bases, with 15 bases remaining between them. The CDR3 DNA follows: TGTGCCACCAGCAGAGATATACGGGATCCCAGTGGCTACACCTTC. It is translated as CATSRDIRDPSGYTF.

The rearrangement joins TRBV29-1 to TRBJ2-2, with D possibly being TRBD1 (5 bases). In germline, CDR1 is SQVTM, CDR2 ANQGSEA. Trimming took 3 bases from V and 5 from J, leaving 10 bases between them. This CDR3 spans 13 amino acids. The DNA for the CDR3 is TGCAGCGTTGAGAACAGGCGAACCGGGGAGCTGTTTTTT. Amino acid sequence: CSVENRRTGELFF.

In this sample, this clonotype turned up a few times. This chain joins TRBV27 and TRBJ1-2; D is perhaps TRBD1 (6 bases). The CDR3 covers 15 residues. Germline V gene data show CDR1 as MNHEY and CDR2 as SMNVEV (reference sequence). Trimming took 5 bases from V and 4 from J, leaving 17 bases between them. The CDR3 coding sequence is TGTGCCAGCAGTAGGGGGGCCCGGGGGTTCTATGGCTACACCTTC. Translation: CASSRGARGFYGYTF.

This clonotype was observed a few times. J is TRBJ2-1 and V is TRBV24-1, with D perhaps matching TRBD2 (6 bases). This CDR3 spans 15 amino acids. Per germline, CDR1 KGHDR and CDR2 SFDVKD. V was pared by 9 bases and J by 7 bases, with 21 bases between. The CDR3 DNA sequence: TGTGCCACCCCCGGGACCCCAGAGGGGAGGAATGAGCAGTTCTTC. The encoded protein is CATPGTPEGRNEQFF.

V and J are TRBV12-3 or TRBV12-4 and TRBJ1-1, with 8 positions matching TRBD1. Trimming at V came to 4 bases and at J to 1 base, leaving 5 bases not matched to a gene. CDR3 length: 15 amino acids. CDR3 in amino acids: CASSSDRETNTEAFF. The CDR3 DNA sequence: TGTGCCAGCAGTTCGGACAGGGAAACGAACACTGAAGCTTTCTTT.

There are a few counts of this clonotype. The chain recombines TRBV5-1 with TRBJ2-5; 7 positions match TRBD1. This CDR3 comprises 15 residues. V trimming: 5 bases; J trimming: 1 base; junction bases outside the gene matches: 8. The germline V gene has CDR1 SGHRS and CDR2 YFSETQ. CDR3: CASRRGQRLQETQYF. CDR3 nucleotide sequence: TGCGCCAGCAGAAGGGGACAGCGCCTCCAAGAGACCCAGTACTTC.

The V and J genes are TRBV10-3 and TRBJ2-3; a weak D match, TRBD2 (6 bases). The V end lost 5 bases, the J end lost 6 bases, and 15 bases lay between the germline ends. This CDR3 spans 14 amino acids. Germline-derived CDR1 and CDR2 are ENHRY and SYGVKD. The CDR3 DNA sequence: TGTGCCATCAGTCCTGCGGGGAAGACTGATACGCAGTATTTT. This gives the protein CAISPAGKTDTQYF.

This chain connects TRBV6-1 to TRBJ1-1, with TRBD1 matching 9 bases. This CDR3 has 14 residues. Germline trimming cut 5 bases from V and 4 bases from J; bases unmatched to any gene: 5. CDR1 and CDR2 (germline): MNHNS, SASEGT. CDR3 nucleotides: TGTGCCAGCAGTCCGACAGGGGGAGTCACTGAAGCTTTCTTT. As protein: CASSPTGGVTEAFF.

The chain combines TRBV30 with TRBJ2-7, with TRBD1 matching over 8 bases. V lost 1 base to trimming and J lost 5 bases; unmatched junction nucleotides: 4. The V gene's germline CDR1 is GTSNPN and CDR2 SVGIG (reference sequence). The CDR3 spans 13 residues. DNA of the CDR3: TGTGCCTGGAGTGGACAGGGGTGGAACGAGCAGTACTTC. Residues: CAWSGQGWNEQYF.

This clonotype showed up many times. This rearrangement joins TRBV5-1 to TRBJ1-2; D is perhaps TRBD1 (6 bases). The CDR3 has 15 amino acids. Germline assignment: CDR1 SGHRS and CDR2 YFSETQ. The V end was cut by 1 base, the J end by 7 bases, with 17 bases between. CDR3 loop: CASSLYAGEKSGYTF. The CDR3 region has the DNA TGCGCCAGCAGCTTGTATGCAGGGGAGAAGTCTGGCTACACCTTC.

This chain connects TRBV6-2 or TRBV6-3 to TRBJ2-1; 8 nucleotides match TRBD2. J gave up 7 bases and V 1 base, and 12 bases lay outside the gene matches. The CDR3 loop spans 17 amino acids. Germline assignment: CDR1 MNHEY and CDR2 SVGEGT. The CDR3, as DNA: TGTGCCAGCAGTTACTTCCCATGGACTAGCAGTCAAAATGAGCAGTTCTTC. Its protein is CASSYFPWTSSQNEQFF.

The rearrangement uses TRBV5-5 and TRBJ1-4; a possible D gene is TRBD1 (5 bases). CDR3 length equals 15 residues. The V end lost 4 bases, the J end lost 2 bases, and 12 bases lay between the germline ends. Germline V gene lookup returns CDR1 SGHKS and CDR2 YYEKEE (reference sequence). CDR3 loop: CASSPTWGTNEKLFF. CDR3 DNA sequence: TGTGCCAGCAGCCCCACGTGGGGCACTAATGAAAAACTGTTTTTT.

This chain connects TRBV20-1 to TRBJ2-1; 8 bases line up with TRBD1. The CDR3 length is 14 residues. Germline trimming cut 1 base from V and 6 bases from J; bases unmatched to any gene: 5. Germline V gene lookup returns CDR1 DFQATT and CDR2 SNEGSKA (reference sequence). The DNA for the CDR3 is TGCAGTGCTAGAGCTGGACAGGGAGGCAATGAGCAGTTCTTC. It encodes CSARAGQGGNEQFF.

The chain is built from TRBV5-4 and TRBJ1-6; a possible D gene is TRBD1 (5 bases). This CDR3 contains 19 residues. V shed 3 bases and J shed 0 bases, with 19 bases lying between them. The V gene's germline CDR1 is SGHNT and CDR2 YYREEE (reference sequence). The CDR3 nucleotides read TGTGCCAGCAGCTATGGGGTTGTAGCGGGGGGCTCCTATAATTCACCCCTCCACTTT. Amino acid sequence: CASSYGVVAGGSYNSPLHF. Full variable domain (missing parts from reference TRBV5-4 and TRBJ1-6): ETGVTQSPTHLIKTRGQQVTLRCSSQSGHNTVSWYQQALGQGPQFIFQYYREEENGRGNFPPRFSGLQFPNYSSELNVNALELDDSALYLCASSYGVVAGGSYNSPLHFGNGTRLTVT.

The gene calls are TRBV11-2 and TRBJ2-1, with TRBD2 matching 13 bases. J lost 5 bases, V lost 0 bases, and 7 bases had no gene match. This CDR3 contains 18 residues. Germline lookup yields CDR1 SGHAT and CDR2 FQNNGV. CDR3 protein: CASSLEGTSGAAHNEQFF. CDR3 nucleotide sequence: TGTGCCAGCAGCTTAGAGGGGACTAGCGGGGCGGCCCACAATGAGCAGTTCTTC.

This clonotype turned up a few times. CDR3 residues: CASSLRLTGETNYGYTF. The DNA for the CDR3 is TGTGCCAGCAGCCTCAGACTGACAGGGGAGACTAACTATGGCTACACCTTC. The chain employs TRBV2 and TRBJ1-2; the match to TRBD1 covers 8 bases. Per germline, CDR1 SNHLY and CDR2 FYNNEI. The junction had 12 bases not matched to a gene; V was cut back by 6 bases and J by 0 bases. The CDR3 is 17 amino acids.

To note about this clonotype: One end of the junction does not line up with germline, which may come from a read error. The chain has TRBV25-1 and TRBJ2-3; D gene unclear. CDR1 is MGHDK and CDR2 is SYGVNS in the germline V gene. The CDR3 length is 14 residues. The CDR3: CASSELNPPDKQYF. The CDR3 nucleotides are TGTGCCAGCAGTGAACTAAATCCGCCAGATAAGCAGTATTTT.

This clonotype was observed many times. The chain recombines TRBV29-1 with TRBJ2-1; tentatively, D is TRBD2 (6 bases). In germline, CDR1 is SQVTM, CDR2 ANQGSEA. This CDR3 is 16 amino acids long. V lost 5 bases and J lost 8, with 25 bases in between. CDR3 sequence: CSVCKPVAGTGDEQFF. In nucleotides, the CDR3 is TGCAGCGTTTGTAAGCCAGTCGCAGGGACTGGGGATGAGCAGTTCTTC.

The chain joins TRBV4-3 to TRBJ2-1; D remains ambiguous. Germline V CDR1 and CDR2: LGHNA, YSLEER. CDR3 length: 11 residues. The V end was cut by 3 bases, the J end by 5 bases, with 2 bases between. The CDR3 region is CASSHNNEQFF. For the CDR3, the DNA is TGCGCCAGCAGCCACAACAATGAGCAGTTCTTC.